The clone carrying this T cell receptor beta chain was counted at least ten times. One entry per CDR3 protein results from TCRdb running MiXCR on the 5' RACE reads. The sample shows about 200,000 distinct CDR3 sequences, roughly 26% of them seen only once. The sample belongs to a study of CD8 T cells in ankylosing spondylitis. Trimming took off 6 bases at V and 2 bases at J, with 16 bases between the two ends. This CDR3 has 15 residues. Germline V lookup: CDR1 MNHNS, CDR2 SASEGT. This chain uses TRBV6-1 with TRBJ1-2, with D possibly TRBD1 on 5 matching bases. Sequencing was carried out using blood, either unsorted or a sorted T cell fraction (not recorded which). This clonotype was sampled from a male donor with ankylosing spondylitis or in good health (not recorded which). The CDR3 DNA is TGTGCCAGCAGCCGAGCCTCGGGGGTAAACTATGGCTACACCTTC. Translated, it gives CASSRASGVNYGYTF.